One and the same sample provided the 3 T cell receptor beta chains below, sequenced in a study of graft-versus-host responses after intestinal transplantation. Method: immunoSEQ multiplex PCR; TCRdb's copy keeps in-frame clones and lacks some. The sample holds approximately 26,000 clones; roughly 80% are singletons and the top ten take about 1.1%. The sequences come from PBMCs, collected approximately 28 days after intestinal transplant. These receptors were obtained from a human patient who received an intestinal transplant, so some T cells may come from the graft donor.

The chain carries TRBV6-5 and TRBJ1-2, with D unresolved. Trimming removed 8 bases at V and 2 bases at J, with 12 bases between. This CDR3 is 13 amino acids long. Per the germline V gene, CDR1 is MNHEY and CDR2 is SVGAGI. The CDR3 coding sequence is TGTGCCAGCTGCCCGACCGCAAACTATGGCTACACCTTC. This sequence encodes CASCPTANYGYTF.

This clone was recorded once. The rearrangement uses TRBV6-5 and TRBJ1-1, with D unclear. Deletions cut 0 bases from V and 9 bases from J, with 14 bases between. From germline, CDR1 is MNHEY and CDR2 SVGAGI. The length of the CDR3 is 14 residues. CDR3 region: CASSYSNSLAKAFF. In DNA, the CDR3 is TGTGCCAGCAGTTACTCGAACAGTCTCGCGAAAGCTTTCTTT.

The chain employs TRBV7-3 and TRBJ2-3; TRBD1 matches at 8 bases. V shed 5 bases and J 0 bases; nucleotides not matched to a gene: 7. Germline CDR1 reads SGHTA; CDR2 reads FQGTGA. This CDR3 has 16 amino acids. The CDR3 sequence is CASSLSGGSSTDTQYF. CDR3 coding DNA: TGTGCCAGCAGCCTATCAGGGGGCTCTAGCACAGATACGCAGTATTTT. The entire variable domain, with the rest obtained from reference TRBV7-3 and TRBJ2-3, is as follows: GAGVSQTPSNKVTEKGKYVELRCDPISGHTALYWYRQSLGQGPEFLIYFQGTGAADDSGLPNDRFFAVRPEGSVSTLKIQRTERGDSAVYLCASSLSGGSSTDTQYFGPGTRLTVL.